The rows below give T cell receptor beta chains drawn from one sample of a study of cytomegalovirus exposure and HLA in healthy donors. Clones were read by immunoSEQ multiplex PCR, and TCRdb kept only the in-frame ones, dropping some. This sample carries over 100,000 clones, 75% to 90% of them seen once, and the ten largest clones take about 2%. The specimen sequenced was PBMCs. These receptors originate from a man aged 30 to 39 in good health and CMV-seronegative. Each CDR3 is given with its conserved first and last residue. A D gene is named only where the DNA matches it firmly. Size is omitted from some rows. Given values are once, few, many or a class for expanded clones.

clone_size d_call j_call cdr3_length v_call cdr3_nt cdr3_aa
few TRBD1 TRBJ1-4 17 TRBV27 TGTGCCAGCAGTTCTCCGGGACAGGGAAATCATATTGAAAAACTGTTTTTT CASSSPGQGNHIEKLFF
NA NA TRBJ2-3 15 TRBV7-6 TGTGCCAGCAGCTCCCCAACGGGGGGCTCAGATACGCAGTATTTT CASSSPTGGSDTQYF
NA TRBD1 TRBJ1-1 15 TRBV7-8 TGTGCCAGCAAAGGAGGGCAGGGGGAGAGGACTGAAGCTTTCTTT CASKGGQGERTEAFF
NA NA TRBJ1-2 13 TRBV19 TGTGCCAGTAGTAACGGGAGAGGATCTGGCTACACCTTC CASSNGRGSGYTF
few TRBD2 TRBJ2-7 13 TRBV6-1 TGTGCCAGCAAGCGGGGGGGCCGTTTCGAGCAGTACTTC CASKRGGRFEQYF
NA TRBD1 TRBJ1-1 13 TRBV28 TGTGCCAGCAGTTTTGGACAGGGGGCTGGAGCTTTCTTT CASSFGQGAGAFF
NA NA TRBJ2-5 20 TRBV12-2 TGTGCAAGTCGCCCTGAGGGGCTAGCGGGGGGCGCCAACCCTTGGGAGACCCAGTACTTC CASRPEGLAGGANPWETQYF
NA NA TRBJ1-6 15 TRBV5-6 TGTGCCAGCAGCTTGCAGGGGAATTATAATTCACCCCTCCACTTT CASSLQGNYNSPLHF
NA NA TRBJ1-1 13 TRBV7-9 TGTGCCAGCAGCTTATTTTCCGGGAATGAAGCTTTCTTT CASSLFSGNEAFF
NA TRBD1 TRBJ2-2 14 TRBV2 TGTGCCAGCAACTCCGGGACAGGGAGGGATAGGGTGTTTTTT CASNSGTGRDRVFF
NA NA TRBJ1-4 14 TRBV5-1 TGCGCCAGCAGCTTGGGACTGATTAATGAAAAACTGTTTTTT CASSLGLINEKLFF
NA NA TRBJ1-5 15 TRBV7-8 TGTGCCAGCAGCAAGGACAGTTTACGCAATCAGCCCCAGCATTTT CASSKDSLRNQPQHF
NA TRBD1 TRBJ1-2 15 TRBV7-9 TGTGCCAGCAGCTTAGTACAGGGGGATAACTATGGCTACACCTTC CASSLVQGDNYGYTF
NA NA TRBJ1-1 15 TRBV7-2 TGTGCCAGCAGCCGCGCAGCAGGGAATGGAGCTGAAGCTTTCTTT CASSRAAGNGAEAFF
NA NA TRBJ1-1 13 TRBV2 TGTGCCAGCAGTGAGGCTGAGAACACTGAAGCTTTCTTT CASSEAENTEAFF
few NA TRBJ1-2 17 TRBV27 TGTGCCAGCAGTTTATGGGGCCGACAGCTCCAGAGAGGTGGCTACACCTTC CASSLWGRQLQRGGYTF
few NA TRBJ2-7 13 TRBV28 TGTGCCAGCAGTGAGAACTACAGGGTCTGGCAGTACTTC CASSENYRVWQYF
NA TRBD1 TRBJ2-7 14 TRBV18 TGTGCCAGCTCCCCCTTGGGGACAGGGGAAGAGCAGTACTTC CASSPLGTGEEQYF
NA NA TRBJ1-2 13 TRBV6-5 TGTGCCAGCAGTACCCCGGGGGGGGACGGCTACACCTTC CASSTPGGDGYTF
NA TRBD1 TRBJ1-4 16 TRBV6-6 TGTGCCAGCAGCCAGCGCCCGACAGGGTCTAATGAAAAACTGTTTTTT CASSQRPTGSNEKLFF
NA NA TRBJ2-5 15 TRBV28 TGTGCCAGCAGCTCCTCAGGTAACCCAAGGGAGACCCAGTACTTC CASSSSGNPRETQYF
once NA TRBJ1-4 13 TRBV28 TGTGTCAGCTCGGAGGGGAGGGATGAAAAACTGTTTTTT CVSSEGRDEKLFF
NA TRBD1 TRBJ2-1 14 TRBV29-1 TGCAGCGCCAGGGGGAACCCTATGAACAATGAGCAGTTCTTC CSARGNPMNNEQFF
NA NA TRBJ2-5 12 TRBV6-1 TGTGCCAGCAGTGAAGCGCCCGTGGAGCAGTACTTC CASSEAPVEQYF
NA NA TRBJ1-1 15 TRBV5-1 TGCGCCAGCAGTTGGCATAGAGGATCCAACACTGAAGCTTTCTTT CASSWHRGSNTEAFF
few TRBD1 TRBJ2-7 15 TRBV6-5 TGTGCCAGCAGTTACTGGGGACAGGGGCCCTACGAGCAGTACTTC CASSYWGQGPYEQYF
NA NA TRBJ2-1 16 TRBV10-2 TGCGCCAGCAGTGTTCTGGGCGGGGGCGTGGGCAATGAGCAGTTCTTC CASSVLGGGVGNEQFF
NA NA TRBJ1-2 13 TRBV6-5 TGTGCCAGCAGTTACTCGGGCAGCTATGGCTACACCTTC CASSYSGSYGYTF
NA TRBD1 TRBJ1-2 12 TRBV29-1 TGCAGCTCTTGGGACAGGCGGAATGGCTACACCTTC CSSWDRRNGYTF
NA TRBD1 TRBJ1-1 15 TRBV7-9 TGTGCCAGCAGCTCACCATGGGACAGAGGGACTGAAGCTTTCTTT CASSSPWDRGTEAFF
NA NA TRBJ2-1 15 TRBV28 TGTGCCAGCAGTTTAGTCGGGGGGCCCAACAATGAGCAGTTCTTC CASSLVGGPNNEQFF
few NA TRBJ1-1 13 TRBV6-5 TGTGCCAGCAGTCCTAGCCTGAACACTGAAGCTTTCTTT CASSPSLNTEAFF
once TRBD1 TRBJ2-7 12 TRBV6-1 TGTGCCTCCTGGGACAGGGTTTTCGAGCAGTACTTC CASWDRVFEQYF
NA TRBD1 TRBJ1-1 14 TRBV29-1 TGCAGCGTGGCATCACAGGGGTTTAACACTGAAGCTTTCTTT CSVASQGFNTEAFF
once NA TRBJ1-5 15 TRBV6-5 TGTGCCAGCAGTCGCGCAGGGGTTTGGAATCAGCCCCAGCATTTT CASSRAGVWNQPQHF
NA TRBD2 TRBJ2-1 17 TRBV5-1 TGCGCCAGCAGCTTGCTCAGCGGGGGGGCACTTGGCAATGAGCAGTTCTTC CASSLLSGGALGNEQFF
NA TRBD1 TRBJ1-1 15 TRBV19 TGTGCCAGTAGCAGTAACAGGGGGCAAGGCACTGAAGCTTTCTTT CASSSNRGQGTEAFF
NA TRBD2 TRBJ2-7 17 TRBV9 TGTGCCAGCAGCGTAGGGTTCCGGAGCGGGGGGTCCTACGAGCAGTACTTC CASSVGFRSGGSYEQYF
NA NA TRBJ1-5 17 TRBV28 TGTGCCAGCAGGACACCTCAGGCACAGGGTTCGGGTCAGCCCCAGCATTTT CASRTPQAQGSGQPQHF
few TRBD1 TRBJ2-3 15 TRBV28 TGTGCCAGCAGTTTATCTGACAGGGGAAGGGATACGCAGTATTTT CASSLSDRGRDTQYF
NA TRBD2 TRBJ2-7 15 TRBV4-3 TGCGCCAGCAGCCTACTAGCGGACGGGGGCGACGAGCAGTACTTC CASSLLADGGDEQYF
NA NA TRBJ2-6 15 TRBV6-1 TGTGCCAGCAGTGGTTTCCTCTCTGGGGCCAACGGCCTGACTTTC CASSGFLSGANGLTF